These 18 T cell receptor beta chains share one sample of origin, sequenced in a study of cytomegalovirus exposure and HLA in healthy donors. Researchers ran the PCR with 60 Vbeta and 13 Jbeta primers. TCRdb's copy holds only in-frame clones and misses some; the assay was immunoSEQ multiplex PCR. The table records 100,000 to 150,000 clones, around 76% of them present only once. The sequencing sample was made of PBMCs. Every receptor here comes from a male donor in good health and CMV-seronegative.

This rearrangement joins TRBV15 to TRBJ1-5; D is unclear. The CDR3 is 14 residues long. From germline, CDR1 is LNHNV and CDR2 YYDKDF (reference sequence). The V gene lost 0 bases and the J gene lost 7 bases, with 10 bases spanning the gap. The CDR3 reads CATSREVRRQPQHF. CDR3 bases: TGTGCCACCAGCAGAGAAGTAAGGCGGCAGCCCCAGCATTTT.

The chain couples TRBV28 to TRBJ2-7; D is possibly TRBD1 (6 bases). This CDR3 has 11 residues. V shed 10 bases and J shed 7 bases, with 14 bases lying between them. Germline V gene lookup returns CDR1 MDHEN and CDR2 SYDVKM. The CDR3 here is CATGTSYEQYF. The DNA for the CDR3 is TGTGCCACCGGGACATCATATGAGCAGTACTTC.

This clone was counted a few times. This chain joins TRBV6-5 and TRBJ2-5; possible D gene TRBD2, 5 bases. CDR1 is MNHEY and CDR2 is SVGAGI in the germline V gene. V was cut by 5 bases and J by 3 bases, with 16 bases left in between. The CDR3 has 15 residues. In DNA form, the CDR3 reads TGTGCCAGCAGTCCGCGGCGGGCAGGAAAAGAGACCCAGTACTTC. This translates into CASSPRRAGKETQYF.

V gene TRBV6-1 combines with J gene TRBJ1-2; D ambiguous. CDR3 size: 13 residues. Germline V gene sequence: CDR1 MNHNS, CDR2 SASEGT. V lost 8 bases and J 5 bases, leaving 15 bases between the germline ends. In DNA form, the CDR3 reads TGTGCCAGCTGCGGGAGCGGGTATTATGGCTACACCTTC. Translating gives CASCGSGYYGYTF.

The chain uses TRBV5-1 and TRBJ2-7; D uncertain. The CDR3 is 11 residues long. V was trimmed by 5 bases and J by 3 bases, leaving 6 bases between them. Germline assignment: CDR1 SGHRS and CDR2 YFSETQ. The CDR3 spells CASRVGYEQYF. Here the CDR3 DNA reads TGCGCCAGCAGAGTCGGCTACGAGCAGTACTTC.

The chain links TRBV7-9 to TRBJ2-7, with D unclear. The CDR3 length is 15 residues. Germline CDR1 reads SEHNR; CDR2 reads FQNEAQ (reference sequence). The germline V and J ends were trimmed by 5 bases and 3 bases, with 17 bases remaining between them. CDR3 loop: CASSPPERLNYEQYF. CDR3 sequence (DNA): TGTGCCAGCAGCCCACCGGAAAGACTTAACTACGAGCAGTACTTC.

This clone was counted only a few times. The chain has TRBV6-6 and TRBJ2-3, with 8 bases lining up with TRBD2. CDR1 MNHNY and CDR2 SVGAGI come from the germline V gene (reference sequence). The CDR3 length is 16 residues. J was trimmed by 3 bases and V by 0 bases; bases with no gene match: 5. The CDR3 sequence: CASSYSMVAGTDTQYF. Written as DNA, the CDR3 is TGTGCCAGCAGTTACTCGATGGTAGCGGGGACAGATACGCAGTATTTT.

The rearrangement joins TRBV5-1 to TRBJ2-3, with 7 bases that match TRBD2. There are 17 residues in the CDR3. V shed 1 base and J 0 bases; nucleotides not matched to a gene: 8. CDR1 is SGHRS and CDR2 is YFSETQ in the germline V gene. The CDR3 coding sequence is TGCGCCAGCAGCTTGATGGCTAGCGGAGGGAGCACAGATACGCAGTATTTT. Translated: CASSLMASGGSTDTQYF.

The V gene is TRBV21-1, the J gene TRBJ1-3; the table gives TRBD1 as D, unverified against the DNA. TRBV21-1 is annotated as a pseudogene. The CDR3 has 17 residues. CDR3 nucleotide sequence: TGTGCCAGCAGCAAAGCTGGGACAGGGGTAATCGAAAACACCATATATTTT. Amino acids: CASSKAGTGVIENTIYF.

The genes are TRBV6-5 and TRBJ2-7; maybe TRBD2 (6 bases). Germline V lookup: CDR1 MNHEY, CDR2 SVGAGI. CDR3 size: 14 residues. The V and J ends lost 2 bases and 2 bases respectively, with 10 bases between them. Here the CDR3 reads CASSYAQRAYEQYF. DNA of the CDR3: TGTGCCAGCAGTTACGCCCAGCGGGCCTACGAGCAGTACTTC.

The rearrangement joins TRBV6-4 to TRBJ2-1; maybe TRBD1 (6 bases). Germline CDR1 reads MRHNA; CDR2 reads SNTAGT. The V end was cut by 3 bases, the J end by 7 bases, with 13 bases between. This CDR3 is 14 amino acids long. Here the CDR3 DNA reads TGTGCCAGCAGTGAGGACAGCGAGAGTAATGAGCAGTTCTTC. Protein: CASSEDSESNEQFF.

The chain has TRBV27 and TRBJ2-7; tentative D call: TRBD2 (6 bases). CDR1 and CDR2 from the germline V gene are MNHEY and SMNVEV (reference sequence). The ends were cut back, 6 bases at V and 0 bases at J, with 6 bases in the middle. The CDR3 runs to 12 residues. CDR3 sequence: CASRGGSYEQYF. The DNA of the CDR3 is TGTGCCAGCAGGGGGGGCTCCTACGAGCAGTACTTC.

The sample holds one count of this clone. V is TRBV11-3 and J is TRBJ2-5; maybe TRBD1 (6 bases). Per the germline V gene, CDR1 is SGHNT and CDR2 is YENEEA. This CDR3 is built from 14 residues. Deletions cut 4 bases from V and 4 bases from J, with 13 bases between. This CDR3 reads CASSSGAERETQYF. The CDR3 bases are TGTGCCAGCAGCTCAGGGGCGGAAAGAGAGACCCAGTACTTC.

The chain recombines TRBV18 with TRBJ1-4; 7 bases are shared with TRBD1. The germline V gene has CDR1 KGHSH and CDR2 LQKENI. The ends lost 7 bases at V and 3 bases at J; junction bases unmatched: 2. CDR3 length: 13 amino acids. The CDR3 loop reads CASLGGPNEKLFF. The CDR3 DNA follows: TGTGCCAGCTTAGGGGGCCCTAATGAAAAACTGTTTTTT.

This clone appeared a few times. This CDR3 is CASSELGGAETQYF. The CDR3 DNA follows: TGTGCCAGCAGTGAATTAGGGGGAGCCGAGACCCAGTACTTC. The J gene is TRBJ2-5, the V gene TRBV25-1, with TRBD1 as a possible D gene (6 bases). The CDR3 runs 14 residues. In germline, CDR1 is MGHDK, CDR2 SYGVNS. Trimming removed 1 base at V and 5 bases at J, with 11 bases between.

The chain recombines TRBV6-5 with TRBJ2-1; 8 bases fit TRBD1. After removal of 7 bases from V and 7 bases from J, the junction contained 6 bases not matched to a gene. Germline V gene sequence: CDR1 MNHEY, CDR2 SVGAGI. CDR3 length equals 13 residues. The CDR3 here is CASKTQGGNEQFF. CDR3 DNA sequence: TGTGCCAGCAAAACACAGGGGGGTAATGAGCAGTTCTTC.

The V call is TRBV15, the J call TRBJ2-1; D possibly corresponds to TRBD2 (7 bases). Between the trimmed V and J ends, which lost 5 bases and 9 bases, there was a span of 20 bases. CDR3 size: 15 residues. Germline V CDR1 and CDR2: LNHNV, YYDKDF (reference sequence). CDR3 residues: CATSGRDLGAGEQFF. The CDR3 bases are TGTGCCACCAGCGGGAGGGATTTGGGGGCCGGTGAGCAGTTCTTC.

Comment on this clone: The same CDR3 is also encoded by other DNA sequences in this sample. This CDR3 reads CASSFSHLLAGVSYEQYF. The CDR3 nucleotides read TGTGCCAGCAGCTTTTCCCACCTTCTAGCGGGAGTATCCTACGAGCAGTACTTC. V is TRBV5-8 and J is TRBJ2-7, with 10 bases identical to TRBD2. The CDR3 is 18 residues long. V lost 2 bases to trimming and J lost 1 base; unmatched junction nucleotides: 12. Germline values: CDR1 SGHTS, CDR2 YDEGEE.